The TCR beta chain described here comes from a study of T cell responses to AZD1222 COVID-19 vaccine. Study context: Pooling covered second doses at about 4 or about 12 weeks.

Sequencing used immunoSEQ multiplex PCR; TCRdb keeps in-frame clones, though not all of them. The data hold nearly 100,000 clones, with 88% observed a single time. Trimming removed 1 base from V and 5 bases from J, with 11 bases in between. Per germline, CDR1 MGHRA and CDR2 YSYEKL. The CDR3 spans 14 residues. Study conclusions and caveats: Two AZD1222 administrations were followed by greater Spike-specific TCR breadth and depth. The donor group comprised mostly white British people and more females; the analysis possibly underestimated clonal diversity.

Comment on this clone: Its antigen is as yet unknown.

The source is an adult in good health. The sequencing here drew on peripheral blood, taken on day 0 of AZD1222 vaccination. The chain employs TRBV4-1 and TRBJ1-1, with D possibly being TRBD1 (6 bases). The CDR3 nucleotides are TGCGCCAGCAGCCAAGGCAGGGGAAATACTGAAGCTTTCTTT. Translated: CASSQGRGNTEAFF.